The 8 T cell receptor beta chains reported below all come from one sample, sequenced in a study of blood T cells in healthy people across ages. Primed by a sample-barcoded 5' primer and a J-beta primer mix, a second PCR proceeded for 7 to 11 cycles. TCRdb redid the calling of the 5' RACE reads with MiXCR, one entry per CDR3 protein. The repertoire includes some 730,000 distinct CDR3 sequences, about 20% of them detected once, and about 20% sits in the top ten. The sequencing sample was made of blood. These receptors all stem from a man in his sixties or seventies in good health.

The chain combines TRBV12-3 or TRBV12-4 with TRBJ1-5; D is undetermined. Trimming shortened V by 2 bases and J by 7 bases, and 9 bases separated the two germline ends. This CDR3 contains 13 residues. The CDR3 loop is CASSLSGLQPQHF. Here the CDR3 DNA reads TGTGCCAGCAGTTTATCGGGGTTGCAGCCCCAGCATTTT.

In this sample, this clonotype turned up a few times. The chain links TRBV7-2 to TRBJ1-4, with a possible D match to TRBD1 (5 bases). The V end lost 5 bases, the J end lost 3 bases, and 16 bases lay between the germline ends. Germline V lookup: CDR1 SGHTA, CDR2 FQGNSA. This CDR3 contains 16 residues. The CDR3 spells CASSQGLTGANEKLFF. DNA for the CDR3: TGTGCCAGCAGCCAAGGCCTTACAGGCGCTAATGAAAAACTGTTTTTT.

V is TRBV28 and J is TRBJ2-4; TRBD1 might be the D (5 bases). Deletions cut 3 bases from V and 1 base from J, with 19 bases between. The V gene's germline CDR1 is MDHEN and CDR2 SYDVKM. CDR3 size: 18 residues. CDR3 nucleotides: TGTGCCAGCAGTTTTCCCCAGGGCTCCATAATGGCCAAAAACATTCAGTACTTC. Translating gives CASSFPQGSIMAKNIQYF.

This clonotype was detected once. The V gene is TRBV6-6, the J gene TRBJ2-7, with TRBD1 matching 8 bases. Losses at the gene ends were 0 bases for V and 5 bases for J; bases not matched to a gene: 6. The germline gives CDR1 MNHNY, CDR2 SVGAGI (reference sequence). The CDR3 loop spans 15 amino acids. The CDR3 coding sequence is TGTGCCAGCAGTTACTCTGGCAGGGGGCCCAACGAGCAGTACTTC. It translates to CASSYSGRGPNEQYF.

This clonotype was picked up a small number of times. The chain links TRBV12-3 or TRBV12-4 to TRBJ2-7; maybe TRBD2 (5 bases). V shed 4 bases and J shed 7 bases, with 14 bases lying between them. The CDR3 loop spans 13 amino acids. DNA of the CDR3: TGTGCCAGCAGTTCCGGGAAGGTCGGGGAGCAGTACTTC. Translation: CASSSGKVGEQYF.

This clonotype was detected only a few times. The chain employs TRBV5-5 and TRBJ1-5; 8 positions match TRBD1. Losses at the gene ends were 4 bases for V and 1 base for J; bases not matched to a gene: 7. The germline V gene encodes CDR1 SGHKS and CDR2 YYEKEE (reference sequence). This CDR3 contains 16 residues. CDR3: CASSPTGDPSNQPQHF. CDR3 DNA: TGTGCCAGCAGCCCGACAGGGGACCCAAGCAATCAGCCCCAGCATTTT.

This clonotype was counted between two and nine times. This rearrangement joins TRBV6-6 to TRBJ1-5; D ambiguous. In germline, CDR1 is MNHNY, CDR2 SVGAGI (reference sequence). V was clipped by 0 bases and J by 4 bases, with 4 bases between them. The CDR3 is 13 amino acids. CDR3 in amino acids: CASSYSANQPQHF. As DNA, the CDR3 is TGTGCCAGCAGTTACTCGGCTAATCAGCCCCAGCATTTT.

This clonotype was counted only a few times. V is TRBV6-1 and J is TRBJ2-5; D may be TRBD2 (5 bases). The J call may be faulty, since TRBJ2-7 better matches the DNA end. CDR3 length equals 14 residues. The germline CDR1 and CDR2 sequences are MNHNS and SASEGT. The CDR3 is CASSRSKAGDEQYF. CDR3 sequence (DNA): TGTGCCAGCAGTCGAAGTAAAGCCGGGGACGAGCAGTACTTC.